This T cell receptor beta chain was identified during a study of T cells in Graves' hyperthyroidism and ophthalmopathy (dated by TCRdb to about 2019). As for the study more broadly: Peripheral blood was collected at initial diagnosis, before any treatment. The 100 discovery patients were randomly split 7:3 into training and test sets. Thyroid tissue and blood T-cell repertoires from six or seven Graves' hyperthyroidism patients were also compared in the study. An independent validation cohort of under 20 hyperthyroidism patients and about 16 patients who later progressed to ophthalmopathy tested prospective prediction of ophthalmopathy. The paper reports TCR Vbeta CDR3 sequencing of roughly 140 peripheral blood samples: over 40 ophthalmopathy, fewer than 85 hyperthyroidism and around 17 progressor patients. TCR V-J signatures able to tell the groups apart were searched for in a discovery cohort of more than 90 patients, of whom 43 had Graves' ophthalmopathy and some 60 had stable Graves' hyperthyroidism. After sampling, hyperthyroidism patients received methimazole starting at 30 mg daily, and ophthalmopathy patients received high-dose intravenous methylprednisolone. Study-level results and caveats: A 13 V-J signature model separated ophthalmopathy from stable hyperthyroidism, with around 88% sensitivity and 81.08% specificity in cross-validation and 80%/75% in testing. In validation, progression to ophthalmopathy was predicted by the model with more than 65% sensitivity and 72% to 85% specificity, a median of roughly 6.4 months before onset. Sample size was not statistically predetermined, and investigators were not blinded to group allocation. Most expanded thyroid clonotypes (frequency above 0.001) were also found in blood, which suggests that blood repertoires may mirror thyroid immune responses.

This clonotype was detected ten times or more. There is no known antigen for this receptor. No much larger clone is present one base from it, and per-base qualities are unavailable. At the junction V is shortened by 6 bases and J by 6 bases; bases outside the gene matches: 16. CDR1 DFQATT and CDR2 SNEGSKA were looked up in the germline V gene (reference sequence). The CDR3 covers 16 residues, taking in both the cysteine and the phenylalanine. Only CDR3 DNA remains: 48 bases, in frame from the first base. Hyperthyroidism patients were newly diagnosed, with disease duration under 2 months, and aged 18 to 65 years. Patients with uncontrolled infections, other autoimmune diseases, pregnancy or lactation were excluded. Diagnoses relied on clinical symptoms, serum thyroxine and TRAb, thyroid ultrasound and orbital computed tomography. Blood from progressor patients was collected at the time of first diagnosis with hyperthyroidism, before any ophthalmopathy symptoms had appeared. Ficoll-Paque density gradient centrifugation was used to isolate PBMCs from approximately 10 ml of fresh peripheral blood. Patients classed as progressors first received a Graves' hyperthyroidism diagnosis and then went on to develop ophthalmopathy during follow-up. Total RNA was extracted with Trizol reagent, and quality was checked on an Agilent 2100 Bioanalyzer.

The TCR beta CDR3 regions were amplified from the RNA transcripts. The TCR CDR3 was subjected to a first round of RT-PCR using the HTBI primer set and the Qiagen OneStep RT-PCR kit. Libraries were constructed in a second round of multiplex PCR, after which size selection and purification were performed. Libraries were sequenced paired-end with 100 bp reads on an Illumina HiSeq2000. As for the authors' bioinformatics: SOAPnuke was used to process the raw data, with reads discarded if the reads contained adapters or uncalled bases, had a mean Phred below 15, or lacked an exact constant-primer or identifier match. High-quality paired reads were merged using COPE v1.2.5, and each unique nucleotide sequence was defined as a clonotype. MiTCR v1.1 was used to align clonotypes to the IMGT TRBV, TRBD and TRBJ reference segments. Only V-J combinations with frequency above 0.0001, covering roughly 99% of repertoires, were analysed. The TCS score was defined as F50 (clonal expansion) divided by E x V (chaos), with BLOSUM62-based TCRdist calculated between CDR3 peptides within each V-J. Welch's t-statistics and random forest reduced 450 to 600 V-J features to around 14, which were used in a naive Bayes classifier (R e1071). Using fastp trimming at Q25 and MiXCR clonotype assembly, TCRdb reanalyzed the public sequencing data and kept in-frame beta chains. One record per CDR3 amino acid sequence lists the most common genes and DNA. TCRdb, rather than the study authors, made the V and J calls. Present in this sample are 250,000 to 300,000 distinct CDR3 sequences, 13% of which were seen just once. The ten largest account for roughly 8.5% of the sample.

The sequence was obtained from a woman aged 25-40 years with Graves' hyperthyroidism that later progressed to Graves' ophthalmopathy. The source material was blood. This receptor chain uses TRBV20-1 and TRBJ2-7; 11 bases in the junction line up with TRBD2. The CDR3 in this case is CSAPAELAGDWSEQYF. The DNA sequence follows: TGCAGTGCCCCGGCCGAACTAGCGGGAGATTGGTCCGAGCAGTACTTC.